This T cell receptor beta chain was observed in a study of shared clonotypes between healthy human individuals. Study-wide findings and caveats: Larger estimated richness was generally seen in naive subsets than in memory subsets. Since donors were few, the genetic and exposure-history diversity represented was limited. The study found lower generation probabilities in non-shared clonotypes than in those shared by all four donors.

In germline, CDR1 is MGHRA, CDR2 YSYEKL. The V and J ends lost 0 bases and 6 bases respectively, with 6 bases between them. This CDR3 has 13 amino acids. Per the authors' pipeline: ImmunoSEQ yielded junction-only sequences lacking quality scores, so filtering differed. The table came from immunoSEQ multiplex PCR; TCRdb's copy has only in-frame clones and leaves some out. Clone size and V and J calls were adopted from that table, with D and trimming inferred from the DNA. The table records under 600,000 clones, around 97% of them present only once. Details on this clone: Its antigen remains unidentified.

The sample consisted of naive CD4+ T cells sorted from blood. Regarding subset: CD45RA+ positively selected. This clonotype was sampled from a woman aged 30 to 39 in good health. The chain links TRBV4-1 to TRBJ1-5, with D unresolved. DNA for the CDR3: TGCGCCAGCAGCCAAGAATCGACTCAGCCCCAGCATTTT. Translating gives CASSQESTQPQHF.